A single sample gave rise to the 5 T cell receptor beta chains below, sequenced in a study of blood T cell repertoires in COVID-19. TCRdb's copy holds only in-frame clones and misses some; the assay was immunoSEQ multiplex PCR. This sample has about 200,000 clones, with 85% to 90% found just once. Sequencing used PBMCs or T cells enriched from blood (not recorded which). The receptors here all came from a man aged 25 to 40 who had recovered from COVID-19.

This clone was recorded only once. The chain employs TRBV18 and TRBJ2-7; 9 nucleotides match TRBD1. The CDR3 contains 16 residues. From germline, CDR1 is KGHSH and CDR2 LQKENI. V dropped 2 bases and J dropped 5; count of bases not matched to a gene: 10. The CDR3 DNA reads TGTGCCAGCTCACCAAAAGGGGACAGGGCTGGCGACGAGCAGTACTTC. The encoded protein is CASSPKGDRAGDEQYF. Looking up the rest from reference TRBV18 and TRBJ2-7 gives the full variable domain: NAGVMQNPRHLVRRRGQEARLRCSPMKGHSHVYWYRQLPEEGLKFMVYLQKENIIDESGMPKERFSAEFPKEGPSILRIQQVVRGDSAAYFCASSPKGDRAGDEQYFGPGTRLTVT.

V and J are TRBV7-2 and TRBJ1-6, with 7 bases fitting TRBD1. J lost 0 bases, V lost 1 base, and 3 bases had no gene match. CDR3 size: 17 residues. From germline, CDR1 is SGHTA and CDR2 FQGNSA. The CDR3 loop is CASSLVQGSSYNSPLHF. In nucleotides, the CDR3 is TGTGCCAGCAGCTTAGTACAGGGGAGCTCCTATAATTCACCCCTCCACTTT.

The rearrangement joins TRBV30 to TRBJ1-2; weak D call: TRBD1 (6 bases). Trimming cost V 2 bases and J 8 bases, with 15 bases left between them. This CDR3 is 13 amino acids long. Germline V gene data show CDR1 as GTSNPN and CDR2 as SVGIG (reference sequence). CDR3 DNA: TGTGCCTGGAGTCTTACAGGGTCGGAGGGCTACACCTTC. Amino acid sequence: CAWSLTGSEGYTF.

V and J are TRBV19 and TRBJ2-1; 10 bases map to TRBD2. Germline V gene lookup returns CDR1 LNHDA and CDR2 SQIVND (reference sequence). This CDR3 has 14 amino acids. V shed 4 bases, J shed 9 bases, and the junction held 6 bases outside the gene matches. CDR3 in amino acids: CASSTIAGGSEQFF. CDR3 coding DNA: TGTGCCAGTAGTACCATAGCGGGGGGTAGTGAGCAGTTCTTC.

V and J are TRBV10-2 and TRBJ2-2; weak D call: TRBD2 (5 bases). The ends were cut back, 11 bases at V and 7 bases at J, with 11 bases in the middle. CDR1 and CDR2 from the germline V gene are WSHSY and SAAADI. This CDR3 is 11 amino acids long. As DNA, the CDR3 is TGCGCCGCAACTAGTGACGGGGAGCTGTTTTTT. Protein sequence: CAATSDGELFF.